The clone carrying this T cell receptor beta chain was picked up one time. V dropped 6 bases and J dropped 4; count of bases not matched to a gene: 7. The CDR3 loop spans 15 amino acids. Germline V gene lookup returns CDR1 LNHDA and CDR2 SQIVND (reference sequence). This sample was taken from a study of T cells in localized non-small cell lung cancer. Produced via immunoSEQ multiplex PCR; TCRdb's table is partial and in-frame only. Of 70,000 to 80,000 clones in the sample, 88% are singletons; the top ten hold approximately 22%. V is TRBV19 and J is TRBJ2-1, with TRBD2 matching 9 bases. The TCR originated in a woman aged 35-70 years with stage I squamous cell lung carcinoma. Material: peripheral blood, obtained before any cancer treatment. DNA of the CDR3: TGTGCCAGTAGAGGTAGCGGGGGAATTTACAATGAGCAGTTCTTC. This codes for CASRGSGGIYNEQFF.